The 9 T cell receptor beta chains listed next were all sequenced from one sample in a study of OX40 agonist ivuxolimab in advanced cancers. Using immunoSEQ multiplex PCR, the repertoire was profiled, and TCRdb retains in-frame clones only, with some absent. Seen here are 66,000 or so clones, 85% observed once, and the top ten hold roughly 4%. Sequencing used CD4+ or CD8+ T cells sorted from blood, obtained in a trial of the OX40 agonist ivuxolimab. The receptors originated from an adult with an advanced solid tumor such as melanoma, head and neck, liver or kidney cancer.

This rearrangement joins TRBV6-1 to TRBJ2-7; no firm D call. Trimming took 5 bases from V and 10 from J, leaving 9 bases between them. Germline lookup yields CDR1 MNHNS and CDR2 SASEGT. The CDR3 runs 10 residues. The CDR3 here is CASSRAYQYF. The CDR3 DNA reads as TGTGCCAGCAGTCGGGCGTACCAGTACTTC.

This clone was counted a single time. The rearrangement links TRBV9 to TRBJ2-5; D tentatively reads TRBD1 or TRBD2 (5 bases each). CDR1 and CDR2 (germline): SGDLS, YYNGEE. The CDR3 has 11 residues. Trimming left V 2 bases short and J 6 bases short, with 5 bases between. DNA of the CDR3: TGTGCCAGCAGCGTGGGACAGACCCAGTACTTC. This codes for CASSVGQTQYF. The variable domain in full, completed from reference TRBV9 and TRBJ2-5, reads DSGVTQTPKHLITATGQRVTLRCSPRSGDLSVYWYQQSLDQGLQFLIQYYNGEERAKGNILERFSAQQFPDLHSELNLSSLELGDSALYFCASSVGQTQYFGPGTRLLVL.

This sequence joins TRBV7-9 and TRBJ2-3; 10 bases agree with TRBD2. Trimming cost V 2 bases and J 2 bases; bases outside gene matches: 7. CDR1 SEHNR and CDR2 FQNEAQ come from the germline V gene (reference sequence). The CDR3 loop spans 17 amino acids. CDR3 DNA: TGTGCCAGCAGCTTATGGGTGGGGACTAGCGACACAGATACGCAGTATTTT. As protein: CASSLWVGTSDTDTQYF.

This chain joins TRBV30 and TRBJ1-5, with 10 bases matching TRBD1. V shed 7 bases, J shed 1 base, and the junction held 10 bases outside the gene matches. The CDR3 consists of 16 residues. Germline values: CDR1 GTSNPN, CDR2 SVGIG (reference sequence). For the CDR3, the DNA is TGTGCCTACGCCCCGGGACAGGGGAGGAGCAATCAGCCCCAGCATTTT. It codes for CAYAPGQGRSNQPQHF.

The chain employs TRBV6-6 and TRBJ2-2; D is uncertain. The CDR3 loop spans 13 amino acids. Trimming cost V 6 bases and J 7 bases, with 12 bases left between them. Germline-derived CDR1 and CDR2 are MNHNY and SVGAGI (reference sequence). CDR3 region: CASSPLAIGELFF. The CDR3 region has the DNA TGTGCCAGCAGCCCCCTTGCCATCGGGGAGCTGTTTTTT.

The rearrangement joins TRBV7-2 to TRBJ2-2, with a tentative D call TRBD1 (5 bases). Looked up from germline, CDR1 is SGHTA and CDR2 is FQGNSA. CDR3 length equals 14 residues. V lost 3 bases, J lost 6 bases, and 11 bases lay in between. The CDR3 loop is CASSLTVDPGELFF. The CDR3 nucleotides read TGTGCCAGCAGCTTGACAGTTGATCCCGGGGAGCTGTTTTTT.

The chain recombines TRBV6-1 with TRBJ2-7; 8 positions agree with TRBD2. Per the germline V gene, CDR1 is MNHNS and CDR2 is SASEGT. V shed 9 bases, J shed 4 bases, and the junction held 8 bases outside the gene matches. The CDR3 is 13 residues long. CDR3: CASTSGSMYEQYF. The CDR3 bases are TGTGCCAGTACAAGCGGGAGCATGTACGAGCAGTACTTC.

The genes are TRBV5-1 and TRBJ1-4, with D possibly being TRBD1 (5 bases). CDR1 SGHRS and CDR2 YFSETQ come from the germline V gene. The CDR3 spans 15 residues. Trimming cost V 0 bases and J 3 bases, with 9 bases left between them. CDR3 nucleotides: TGCGCCAGCAGCTTGGCCTTAGGGGCTAATGAAAAACTGTTTTTT. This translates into CASSLALGANEKLFF.

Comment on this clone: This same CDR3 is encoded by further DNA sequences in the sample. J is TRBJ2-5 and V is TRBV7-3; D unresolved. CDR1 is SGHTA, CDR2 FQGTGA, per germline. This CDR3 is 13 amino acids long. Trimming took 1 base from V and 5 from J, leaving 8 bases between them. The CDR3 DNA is TGTGCCAGCAGCTTAAAGGGTCGGGAGACCCAGTACTTC. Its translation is CASSLKGRETQYF.